The 26 T cell receptor beta chains reported below all come from one sample, sequenced in a study of cytomegalovirus exposure and HLA in healthy donors. This PCR relied on a set of 60 Vbeta primers and 13 Jbeta primers. Measured with immunoSEQ multiplex PCR; TCRdb has only the in-frame clones, and not every one. The sample records some 180,000 clones, approximately 70% being singletons. Source material: PBMCs. Receptor source: a woman younger than 35 in good health and CMV-seropositive.

This clone was detected only a few times. The genes are TRBV5-4 and TRBJ1-2, with TRBD1 matching over 7 bases. The CDR3 loop spans 16 amino acids. The germline gives CDR1 SGHNT, CDR2 YYREEE (reference sequence). V lost 4 bases and J lost 4; bases outside the gene matches: 13. Here the CDR3 DNA reads TGTGCCAGCAGCCACGTTTTTGAGGGGGCTAGCTATGGCTACACCTTC. It yields the protein CASSHVFEGASYGYTF.

The chain uses TRBV6-5 and TRBJ2-7; TRBD1 matches at 7 bases. From germline, CDR1 is MNHEY and CDR2 SVGAGI. Trimming took 6 bases from V and 0 from J; bases not matched to a gene: 5. The CDR3 loop spans 14 amino acids. The CDR3 loop reads CASRPTGSSYEQYF. In DNA form, the CDR3 reads TGTGCCAGCAGACCGACAGGGTCCTCCTACGAGCAGTACTTC.

Notes on this clone: The same CDR3 is also encoded by other DNA sequences in this sample. The rearrangement links TRBV7-2 to TRBJ2-7; 8 bases agree with TRBD2. Trimming took 5 bases from V and 3 from J; bases not matched to a gene: 12. Germline values: CDR1 SGHTA, CDR2 FQGNSA. The CDR3 contains 16 residues. In DNA, the CDR3 is TGTGCCAGCAGCCTGGGTGGAACTAGCGGTAACTACGAGCAGTACTTC. Its protein is CASSLGGTSGNYEQYF.

The gene calls are TRBV7-9 and TRBJ1-2, with 11 nucleotides matching TRBD1. Germline loops: CDR1 SEHNR, CDR2 FQNEAQ (reference sequence). The CDR3 has 15 amino acids. Trimming cost V 5 bases and J 1 base; bases outside gene matches: 3. The CDR3, as DNA: TGTGCCAGCAGCCGGGACAGGGGGTTTAACTATGGCTACACCTTC. This gives the protein CASSRDRGFNYGYTF.

The rearrangement links TRBV11-1 to TRBJ2-4; D is possibly TRBD2 (6 bases). CDR1 and CDR2 from the germline V gene are SGHAT and FQDESV (reference sequence). V lost 3 bases and J lost 9, with 15 bases in between. The CDR3 sequence is 14 residues long. For the CDR3, the DNA is TGTGCCAGCAGCTTTGGGGGAGGATCTCGCATTCAGTACTTC. It yields the protein CASSFGGGSRIQYF.

The chain recombines TRBV4-2 with TRBJ2-7; possibly TRBD2 for D (7 bases). CDR1 and CDR2 from the germline V gene are LGHNA and YNFKEQ. The V end lost 0 bases, the J end lost 0 bases, and 15 bases lay between the germline ends. CDR3 length: 17 residues. DNA of the CDR3: TGTGCCAGCAGCCAAGAGGCTGCGGGGGCGGGCTCCTACGAGCAGTACTTC. This gives the protein CASSQEAAGAGSYEQYF.

The V and J genes are TRBV10-3 and TRBJ2-3; TRBD2 agrees at 7 bases. The CDR3 consists of 14 residues. V was pared by 10 bases and J by 3 bases, with 10 bases of the junction left unmatched. CDR1 and CDR2 from the germline V gene are ENHRY and SYGVKD. CDR3 bases: TGTGCCACTCGGGGTGGGGGGGTGACAGATACGCAGTATTTT. It is translated as CATRGGGVTDTQYF.

V and J are TRBV28 and TRBJ2-1, with 7 bases fitting TRBD1. The CDR3 totals 14 residues. V was pared by 5 bases and J by 1 base, with 2 bases of the junction left unmatched. Looked up from germline, CDR1 is MDHEN and CDR2 is SYDVKM. This CDR3 is CASSLTGSYNEQFF. The CDR3 bases are TGTGCCAGCAGTCTGACAGGGTCCTACAATGAGCAGTTCTTC.

The V and J genes are TRBV11-1 and TRBJ2-3; 15 nucleotides match TRBD2. Germline V gene sequence: CDR1 SGHAT, CDR2 FQDESV (reference sequence). CDR3 length: 18 residues. The V and J ends lost 1 base and 2 bases, in that order; junction bases with no gene match: 4. The CDR3 loop reads CASSLVGTSGGITDTQYF. The CDR3 DNA reads TGTGCCAGCAGCTTAGTGGGGACTAGCGGGGGGATCACAGATACGCAGTATTTT. The variable domain in full, with the rest retrieved from reference TRBV11-1 and TRBJ2-3, is EAEVAQSPRYKITEKSQAVAFWCDPISGHATLYWYRQILGQGPELLVQFQDESVVDDSQLPKDRFSAERLKGVDSTLKIQPAELGDSAMYLCASSLVGTSGGITDTQYFGPGTRLTVL.

This rearrangement joins TRBV7-3 to TRBJ2-3, with TRBD2 matching over 11 bases. CDR3 size: 16 residues. Germline V gives CDR1 SGHTA, CDR2 FQGTGA. Germline trimming cut 2 bases from V and 6 bases from J; bases unmatched to any gene: 7. CDR3 residues: CASSLGSGGAGDTQYF. In DNA, the CDR3 is TGTGCCAGCAGCTTAGGTAGCGGGGGGGCCGGTGATACGCAGTATTTT.

The chain employs TRBV19 and TRBJ2-5; D possibly corresponds to TRBD1 (6 bases). CDR1 and CDR2 (germline): LNHDA, SQIVND (reference sequence). Trimming shortened V by 6 bases and J by 5 bases, and 13 bases separated the two germline ends. This CDR3 has 13 residues. The CDR3 loop is CASRVGAGETQYF. CDR3 in DNA: TGTGCCAGTAGGGTGGGGGCGGGTGAGACCCAGTACTTC.

The chain has TRBV29-1 and TRBJ2-5; 12 bases map to TRBD2. Germline-derived CDR1 and CDR2 are SQVTM and ANQGSEA. V lost 2 bases to trimming and J lost 5 bases; unmatched junction nucleotides: 9. The CDR3 covers 16 residues. The CDR3 region is CSVEPRLAGARETQYF. For the CDR3, the DNA is TGCAGCGTTGAACCTCGACTAGCGGGGGCCAGGGAGACCCAGTACTTC. The full variable domain, with the rest looked up from reference TRBV29-1 and TRBJ2-5, is SAVISQKPSRDICQRGTSLTIQCQVDSQVTMMFWYRQQPGQSLTLIATANQGSEATYESGFVIDKFPISRPNLTFSTLTVSNMSPEDSSIYLCSVEPRLAGARETQYFGPGTRLLVL.

The chain carries TRBV6-4 and TRBJ1-6; 9 bases line up with TRBD1. There are 15 residues in the CDR3. CDR1 and CDR2 (germline): MRHNA, SNTAGT. V lost 3 bases to trimming and J lost 6 bases; unmatched junction nucleotides: 3. The CDR3 reads CASSESTGGNSPLHF. CDR3 in DNA: TGTGCCAGCAGTGAGTCGACAGGGGGTAATTCACCCCTCCACTTT.

The J gene is TRBJ2-1, the V gene TRBV28; 11 bases align to TRBD2. CDR1 is MDHEN and CDR2 is SYDVKM in the germline V gene. The CDR3 sequence is 15 residues long. The ends lost 4 bases at V and 4 bases at J; junction bases unmatched: 3. CDR3 sequence reads: CASSSSGGQYNEQFF. For the CDR3, the DNA is TGTGCCAGCAGTTCTAGCGGGGGGCAATACAATGAGCAGTTCTTC. Full variable domain (outside the CDR3, taken from reference TRBV28 and TRBJ2-1): DVKVTQSSRYLVKRTGEKVFLECVQDMDHENMFWYRQDPGLGLRLIYFSYDVKMKEKGDIPEGYSVSREKKERFSLILESASTNQTSMYLCASSSSGGQYNEQFFGPGTRLTVL.

This sequence joins TRBV18 and TRBJ2-1; D is uncertain. The V gene's germline CDR1 is KGHSH and CDR2 LQKENI. Between the trimmed V and J ends, which lost 3 bases and 10 bases, there was a span of 13 bases. CDR3 length equals 13 residues. CDR3 in amino acids: CASSPFSTEEQFF. Here the CDR3 DNA reads TGTGCCAGCTCACCTTTCTCCACAGAGGAGCAGTTCTTC.

This sequence joins TRBV11-2 and TRBJ2-1; 7 positions agree with TRBD2. The CDR3 is made up of 14 amino acids. Germline loops: CDR1 SGHAT, CDR2 FQNNGV. V was clipped by 1 base and J by 3 bases; unmatched bases: 0. CDR3 in amino acids: CASSLGGGYNEQFF. The CDR3 DNA is TGTGCCAGCAGCTTAGGCGGGGGCTACAATGAGCAGTTCTTC.

The chain carries TRBV7-2 and TRBJ2-1; the D gene is possibly TRBD1 (6 bases). This CDR3 has 17 residues. From germline, CDR1 is SGHTA and CDR2 FQGNSA. The germline V and J ends were trimmed by 2 bases and 1 base, with 15 bases remaining between them. The CDR3 bases are TGTGCCAGCAGCTTAATCTCAGGGGTAGGTTCCTACAATGAGCAGTTCTTC. This encodes CASSLISGVGSYNEQFF.

The chain recombines TRBV18 with TRBJ2-5; TRBD1 matches at 8 bases. The length of the CDR3 is 14 residues. J was trimmed by 2 bases and V by 9 bases; bases with no gene match: 8. Germline V lookup: CDR1 KGHSH, CDR2 LQKENI. The DNA of the CDR3 is TGTGCCAGTTGCGAACAGGGGGGTCAAGAGACCCAGTACTTC. As protein: CASCEQGGQETQYF.

The chain employs TRBV11-3 and TRBJ1-1, with D possibly TRBD1 on 6 matching bases. The V end was cut by 3 bases, the J end by 2 bases, with 7 bases between. This CDR3 contains 13 residues. CDR1 is SGHNT and CDR2 is YENEEA in the germline V gene. CDR3 DNA: TGTGCCAGCAGCTTGACAGGTAACACTGAAGCTTTCTTT. Amino acids: CASSLTGNTEAFF.

This chain joins TRBV30 and TRBJ2-1; the match to TRBD2 covers 10 bases. The CDR3 has 15 residues. Germline loops: CDR1 GTSNPN, CDR2 SVGIG (reference sequence). V shed 7 bases and J 7 bases; nucleotides not matched to a gene: 13. For the CDR3, the DNA is TGTGCCTCGAATCCTACTAGCGGGATCGCTAATGAGCAGTTCTTC. This gives the protein CASNPTSGIANEQFF.

The chain uses TRBV19 and TRBJ2-3; 9 nucleotides match TRBD2. V lost 3 bases, J lost 3 bases, and 10 bases stayed unmatched. This CDR3 is 17 amino acids long. Germline CDR1 reads LNHDA; CDR2 reads SQIVND (reference sequence). CDR3 region: CASSIVGGGAATDTQYF. CDR3 in DNA: TGTGCCAGTAGTATTGTCGGCGGGGGGGCTGCGACAGATACGCAGTATTTT. Drawing the rest from reference TRBV19 and TRBJ2-3, the complete variable domain is DGGITQSPKYLFRKEGQNVTLSCEQNLNHDAMYWYRQDPGQGLRLIYYSQIVNDFQKGDIAEGYSVSREKKESFPLTVTSAQKNPTAFYLCASSIVGGGAATDTQYFGPGTRLTVL.

Written as DNA, the CDR3 is TGTGCCAGCAGCGCACAGACTAGCGGGGGGGCTGGAGATACGCAGTATTTT. Encoded protein: CASSAQTSGGAGDTQYF. The chain is built from TRBV7-2 and TRBJ2-3; the match to TRBD2 covers 14 bases. Germline V gene lookup returns CDR1 SGHTA and CDR2 FQGNSA. The junction had 9 bases not matched to a gene; V was cut back by 5 bases and J by 5 bases. The CDR3 totals 17 residues.

The chain employs TRBV11-2 and TRBJ2-5; 8 bases map to TRBD1. The CDR3 runs 15 residues. Germline trimming cut 4 bases from V and 5 bases from J; bases unmatched to any gene: 9. Germline V CDR1 and CDR2: SGHAT, FQNNGV. CDR3 sequence reads: CASSSRQGKWETQYF. CDR3 nucleotide sequence: TGTGCCAGCAGCTCCAGACAGGGGAAGTGGGAGACCCAGTACTTC. Using reference TRBV11-2 and TRBJ2-5 for the parts outside the CDR3, the full variable domain is EAGVAQSPRYKIIEKRQSVAFWCNPISGHATLYWYQQILGQGPKLLIQFQNNGVVDDSQLPKDRFSAERLKGVDSTLKIQPAKLEDSAVYLCASSSRQGKWETQYFGPGTRLLVL.

The CDR3 here is CASSPGWGGREETQYF. CDR3 in DNA: TGTGCCAGCAGCCCCGGGTGGGGCGGTCGAGAAGAGACCCAGTACTTC. The chain couples TRBV5-4 to TRBJ2-5, with a possible D match to TRBD1 (5 bases). The length of the CDR3 is 16 residues. V shed 4 bases and J shed 3 bases, with 19 bases lying between them. The germline V gene encodes CDR1 SGHNT and CDR2 YYREEE (reference sequence).

This chain uses TRBV2 with TRBJ2-5; tentative D call: TRBD1 (5 bases). The J call is in doubt because the DNA end fits TRBJ2-7 better. The germline V gene encodes CDR1 SNHLY and CDR2 FYNNEI. This CDR3 spans 13 amino acids. The CDR3 is CASSVKGASEQYF. CDR3 coding DNA: TGTGCCAGCAGTGTTAAAGGGGCTAGCGAGCAGTACTTC.

This clone has only a few counts. The gene calls are TRBV7-3 and TRBJ2-3, with 14 nucleotides matching TRBD2. Germline CDR1 SGHTA, CDR2 FQGTGA. This CDR3 region has 18 residues. Trimming at V came to 5 bases and at J to 6 bases, leaving 13 bases not matched to a gene. CDR3 bases: TGTGCCAGCAGCGCAGCCTCGCGACTAGCGGGGGGGACTGATACGCAGTATTTT. This sequence encodes CASSAASRLAGGTDTQYF.